The 25 T cell receptor beta chains presented below share a single source sample, sequenced in a study of cytomegalovirus exposure and HLA in healthy donors. PCR used 60 Vbeta primers and 13 Jbeta primers. The method was immunoSEQ multiplex PCR; TCRdb's version includes in-frame clones alone and lacks a portion of them. This table holds approximately 40,000 clones. What was sequenced was PBMCs. The source of these receptors is a human donor in good health.

The chain links TRBV5-5 to TRBJ2-2, with TRBD1 matching over 8 bases. The CDR3 contains 15 residues. V was clipped by 4 bases and J by 6 bases; unmatched bases: 8. Germline CDR1 is SGHKS and CDR2 is YYEKEE (reference sequence). CDR3 coding DNA: TGTGCCAGCAGCCTTGGACAGGGTACGGCCGGGGAGCTGTTTTTT. It codes for CASSLGQGTAGELFF. The entire variable domain, with the rest obtained from reference TRBV5-5 and TRBJ2-2, is as follows: DAGVTQSPTHLIKTRGQQVTLRCSPISGHKSVSWYQQVLGQGPQFIFQYYEKEERGRGNFPDRFSARQFPNYSSELNVNALLLGDSALYLCASSLGQGTAGELFFGEGSRLTVL.

The chain links TRBV7-2 to TRBJ1-5; D not resolved. V gave up 2 bases and J gave up 3 bases, with 2 bases separating them. There are 12 residues in the CDR3. Per the germline V gene, CDR1 is SGHTA and CDR2 is FQGNSA. Written as DNA, the CDR3 is TGTGCCAGCAGCTTATACAATCAGCCCCAGCATTTT. This codes for CASSLYNQPQHF.

V is TRBV19 and J is TRBJ1-5; TRBD1 might be the D (5 bases). Germline V lookup: CDR1 LNHDA, CDR2 SQIVND (reference sequence). This CDR3 is 14 amino acids long. Trimming removed 10 bases at V and 4 bases at J, with 17 bases between. CDR3 amino acids: CAITPGRGNQPQHF. In nucleotides, the CDR3 is TGTGCCATTACACCGGGACGGGGGAATCAGCCCCAGCATTTT.

The gene calls are TRBV2 and TRBJ1-2; 7 nucleotides agree with TRBD1. J was trimmed by 5 bases and V by 4 bases; bases with no gene match: 4. The CDR3 is made up of 13 amino acids. Germline V gene data show CDR1 as SNHLY and CDR2 as FYNNEI. The CDR3 reads CASSGQGGYGYTF. The CDR3 DNA follows: TGTGCCAGCAGTGGACAGGGCGGTTATGGCTACACCTTC. The full variable domain, rest sourced from reference TRBV2 and TRBJ1-2, is EPEVTQTPSHQVTQMGQEVILRCVPISNHLYFYWYRQILGQKVEFLVSFYNNEISEKSEIFDDQFSVERPDGSNFTLKIRSTKLEDSAMYFCASSGQGGYGYTFGSGTRLTVV.

The rearrangement links TRBV19 to TRBJ1-5; D possibly corresponds to TRBD1 (5 bases). CDR3 size: 16 residues. In germline, CDR1 is LNHDA, CDR2 SQIVND (reference sequence). The V end lost 4 bases, the J end lost 7 bases, and 20 bases lay between the germline ends. CDR3 nucleotides: TGTGCCAGTAGTAGGGGGGTGGGTAAGGGTGGCCAGCCCCAGCATTTT. Translated, it gives CASSRGVGKGGQPQHF.

The rearrangement uses TRBV19 and TRBJ1-4, with 7 bases lining up with TRBD1. This CDR3 is 14 amino acids long. Germline lookup yields CDR1 LNHDA and CDR2 SQIVND (reference sequence). With 5 bases clipped from V and 2 bases from J, the junction kept 2 bases outside the gene matches. The CDR3: CASSQTGTNEKLFF. The CDR3 DNA is TGTGCCAGTAGTCAGACAGGGACTAATGAAAAACTGTTTTTT.

By frequency, this clone registers medium-sized (0.01 to 0.1%). The chain is built from TRBV28 and TRBJ1-2; D might be TRBD1 (6 bases). Germline values: CDR1 MDHEN, CDR2 SYDVKM. The CDR3 runs to 12 residues. Trimming cost V 8 bases and J 5 bases, with 12 bases left between them. CDR3 sequence reads: CASGGGRYGYTF. CDR3 bases: TGTGCCAGCGGTGGGGGCCGGTATGGCTACACCTTC.

The chain links TRBV30 to TRBJ2-5; TRBD1 matches at 9 bases. The DNA end is more similar to TRBJ2-7, so the J call may be wrong. This CDR3 has 13 amino acids. The germline gives CDR1 GTSNPN, CDR2 SVGIG (reference sequence). The CDR3 region is CAWSGQGNAEQYF. The CDR3 nucleotides read TGTGCCTGGAGCGGACAGGGGAACGCCGAGCAGTACTTC.

The chain combines TRBV11-2 with TRBJ1-1, with D tentatively TRBD1 (5 bases). The V end was cut by 4 bases, the J end by 5 bases, with 17 bases between. The germline CDR1 and CDR2 sequences are SGHAT and FQNNGV. The CDR3 contains 15 residues. The CDR3 bases are TGTGCCAGCAGCTCGCGCGCCGAACGGGGGACTGAAGCTTTCTTT. Its protein product is CASSSRAERGTEAFF.

On this clone itself: A junction boundary mismatches the germline segment, possibly from a read error. The chain links TRBV7-7 to TRBJ2-5; 7 nucleotides align to TRBD2. This CDR3 contains 17 residues. The germline V gene has CDR1 SSHAT and CDR2 FNYEAQ (reference sequence). As DNA, the CDR3 is TGTGCTAGCAGCTTCAACCCGGGAGGCAGGGTGGGAGAGACCCAGTACTTC. As protein: CASSFNPGGRVGETQYF.

The V call is TRBV4-1, the J call TRBJ1-4, with TRBD1 matching 9 bases. V shed 1 base and J 8 bases; nucleotides not matched to a gene: 11. There are 17 residues in the CDR3. The V gene's germline CDR1 is MGHRA and CDR2 YSYEKL. The CDR3 bases are TGCGCCAGCAGCCAAGTACTCTTACAGGGGGCAGGAGAAAAACTGTTTTTT. This gives the protein CASSQVLLQGAGEKLFF.

The chain has TRBV5-1 and TRBJ1-5; 10 bases match TRBD1. Germline lookup yields CDR1 SGHRS and CDR2 YFSETQ. CDR3 size: 14 residues. V lost 4 bases and J lost 5; bases outside the gene matches: 3. CDR3 sequence: CASSPGQGDQPQHF. The CDR3 DNA reads TGCGCCAGCAGCCCCGGACAGGGGGATCAGCCCCAGCATTTT.

A word on this clone: One end of the junction is discordant with germline, which a read error may explain. The chain combines TRBV7-7 with TRBJ2-3; 9 nucleotides agree with TRBD2. Per the germline V gene, CDR1 is SSHAT and CDR2 is FNYEAQ (reference sequence). CDR3 size: 16 residues. For the CDR3, the DNA is TGTGCTAGCAGCCCCGGGACTAGCAAGGGTACAGATACGCAGTATTTT. It encodes CASSPGTSKGTDTQYF.

This chain uses TRBV13 with TRBJ2-5; a weak D match, TRBD2 (6 bases). The germline gives CDR1 PRHDT, CDR2 FYEKMQ (reference sequence). There are 14 residues in the CDR3. Deletions cut 5 bases from V and 6 bases from J, with 16 bases between. The DNA of the CDR3 is TGTGCCAGCAGCGACCATGAAGGGAGGAAGACCCAGTACTTC. Protein product: CASSDHEGRKTQYF.

This chain connects TRBV4-1 to TRBJ2-7, with 11 positions matching TRBD1. Germline V gene lookup returns CDR1 MGHRA and CDR2 YSYEKL. V trimming: 3 bases; J trimming: 6 bases; junction bases outside the gene matches: 13. The CDR3 consists of 17 residues. The CDR3, as DNA: TGCGCCAGCAGCCAGGATGCCCGGGACAGGGGGAACGGCGAGCAGTACTTC. Its protein is CASSQDARDRGNGEQYF.

Regarding this clone: At one end the junction does not follow the germline gene, possibly because of a read error. V usage is TRBV29-1 and J usage is TRBJ2-3; possible D gene TRBD1, 6 bases. Germline CDR1 SQVTM, CDR2 ANQGSEA. CDR3 length equals 14 residues. The CDR3 nucleotides are TGCAGCGTTGAAGAATTACAGGGCACAGTTACGCAGTATTTT. Protein sequence: CSVEELQGTVTQYF.

The chain uses TRBV7-8 and TRBJ2-7, with 9 bases identical to TRBD1. The ends lost 2 bases at V and 2 bases at J; junction bases unmatched: 13. Germline CDR1 reads SGHVS; CDR2 reads FQNEAQ. CDR3 length equals 18 residues. CDR3 bases: TGTGCCAGCAGCTTAATGAAGCCGGGACAGGGAAGCGCCTACGAGCAGTACTTC. Its translation is CASSLMKPGQGSAYEQYF.

The CDR3 bases are TGTGCCAGCAGCTCCTCGACAGGGGCTAAGATTCGGTCACCCCTCCACTTT. Translation gives CASSSSTGAKIRSPLHF. The rearrangement links TRBV11-2 to TRBJ1-6; 8 bases map to TRBD1. V shed 4 bases, J shed 10 bases, and the junction held 15 bases outside the gene matches. CDR1 is SGHAT and CDR2 is FQNNGV in the germline V gene. The CDR3 consists of 17 residues. Full variable domain (rest looked up from reference TRBV11-2 and TRBJ1-6): EAGVAQSPRYKIIEKRQSVAFWCNPISGHATLYWYQQILGQGPKLLIQFQNNGVVDDSQLPKDRFSAERLKGVDSTLKIQPAKLEDSAVYLCASSSSTGAKIRSPLHFGNGTRLTVT.

V usage is TRBV2 and J usage is TRBJ2-5; 9 positions agree with TRBD2. With V trimmed by 0 bases and J by 5 bases, 1 base remained unmatched. The germline V gene has CDR1 SNHLY and CDR2 FYNNEI. This CDR3 spans 14 amino acids. The CDR3 sequence: CASSEARGGETQYF. The DNA of the CDR3 is TGTGCCAGCAGTGAAGCGCGGGGGGGGGAGACCCAGTACTTC.

V and J are TRBV6-1 and TRBJ2-7, with D perhaps matching TRBD1 (6 bases). Germline CDR1 and CDR2: MNHNS and SASEGT. Trimming took 5 bases from V and 6 from J, leaving 17 bases between them. The CDR3 is 14 residues long. This CDR3 is CASSIQRQGLEQYF. The CDR3 DNA follows: TGTGCCAGCAGTATACAGCGGCAGGGGCTCGAGCAGTACTTC.

The chain joins TRBV25-1 to TRBJ2-5, with 8 bases aligning to TRBD1. Trimming cost V 8 bases and J 5 bases; bases outside gene matches: 1. Germline V gene data show CDR1 as MGHDK and CDR2 as SYGVNS. The CDR3 length is 11 residues. CDR3 sequence reads: CASYRGETQYF. The CDR3 DNA reads TGTGCCAGCTACAGGGGGGAGACCCAGTACTTC.

This chain uses TRBV7-8 with TRBJ2-7, with 7 bases aligning to TRBD2. Germline assignment: CDR1 SGHVS and CDR2 FQNEAQ. This CDR3 region has 14 residues. The V gene end was trimmed by 7 bases and the J gene end by 6 bases; junction bases not matched to a gene: 12. The CDR3 here is CASNQAGRAGEQYF. The DNA for the CDR3 is TGTGCCAGCAACCAAGCGGGGAGGGCGGGCGAGCAGTACTTC.

The chain is built from TRBV5-6 and TRBJ2-2, with a weak D call TRBD1 (7 bases). The germline V gene encodes CDR1 SGHDT and CDR2 YYEEEE. Deletions cut 4 bases from V and 6 bases from J, with 16 bases between. The CDR3 consists of 15 residues. CDR3 nucleotides: TGTGCCAGCAGCCGGAGGGGGCTTGGATCCGGGGAGCTGTTTTTT. Its translation is CASSRRGLGSGELFF.

This sequence joins TRBV5-1 and TRBJ2-5; D is perhaps TRBD2 (6 bases). CDR1 is SGHRS and CDR2 is YFSETQ in the germline V gene. This CDR3 contains 14 residues. Trimming left V 4 bases short and J 2 bases short, with 12 bases between. CDR3 DNA: TGCGCCAGCAGCAACACGGGGGAACAAGAGACCCAGTACTTC. The encoded protein is CASSNTGEQETQYF.

The J gene is TRBJ2-1, the V gene TRBV11-1; 9 bases are shared with TRBD2. Trimming at V came to 5 bases and at J to 4 bases, leaving 12 bases not matched to a gene. CDR1 SGHAT and CDR2 FQDESV come from the germline V gene (reference sequence). This CDR3 is built from 17 residues. As DNA, the CDR3 is TGTGCCAGCAGCCGAATACCTGAGCGGGAGGTTTACAATGAGCAGTTCTTC. It yields the protein CASSRIPEREVYNEQFF. The full variable domain, rest sourced from reference TRBV11-1 and TRBJ2-1, is EAEVAQSPRYKITEKSQAVAFWCDPISGHATLYWYRQILGQGPELLVQFQDESVVDDSQLPKDRFSAERLKGVDSTLKIQPAELGDSAMYLCASSRIPEREVYNEQFFGPGTRLTVL.